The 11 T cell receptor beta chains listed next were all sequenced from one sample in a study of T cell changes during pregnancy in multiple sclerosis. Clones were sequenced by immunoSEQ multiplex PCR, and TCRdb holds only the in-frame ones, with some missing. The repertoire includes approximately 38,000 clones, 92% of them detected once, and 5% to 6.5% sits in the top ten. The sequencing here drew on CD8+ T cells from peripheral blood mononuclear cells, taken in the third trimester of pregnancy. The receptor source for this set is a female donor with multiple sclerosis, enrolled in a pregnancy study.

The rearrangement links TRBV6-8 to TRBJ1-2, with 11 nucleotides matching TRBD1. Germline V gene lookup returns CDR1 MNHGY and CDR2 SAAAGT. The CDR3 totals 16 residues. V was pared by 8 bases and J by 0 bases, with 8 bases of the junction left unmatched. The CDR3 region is CASPGDRGGANYGYTF. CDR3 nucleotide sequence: TGTGCCAGCCCAGGGGACAGGGGGGGAGCTAACTATGGCTACACCTTC.

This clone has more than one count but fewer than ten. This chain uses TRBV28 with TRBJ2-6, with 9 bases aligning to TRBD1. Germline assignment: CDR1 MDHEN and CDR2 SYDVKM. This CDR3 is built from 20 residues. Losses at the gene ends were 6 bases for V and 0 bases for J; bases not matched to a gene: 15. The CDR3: CASSTQKTGGPISGANVLTF. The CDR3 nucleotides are TGTGCCAGCAGCACCCAGAAAACAGGGGGCCCGATCTCTGGGGCCAACGTCCTGACTTTC.

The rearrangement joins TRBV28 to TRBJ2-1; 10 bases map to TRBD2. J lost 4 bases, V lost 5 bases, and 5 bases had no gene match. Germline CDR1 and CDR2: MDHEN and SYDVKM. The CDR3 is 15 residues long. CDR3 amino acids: CASSQTSGYYNEQFF. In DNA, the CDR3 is TGTGCCAGCAGTCAGACTAGCGGGTATTACAATGAGCAGTTCTTC.

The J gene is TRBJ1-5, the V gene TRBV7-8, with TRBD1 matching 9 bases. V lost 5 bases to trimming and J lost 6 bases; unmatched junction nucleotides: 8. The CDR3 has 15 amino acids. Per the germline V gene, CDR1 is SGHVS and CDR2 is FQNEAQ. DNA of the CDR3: TGTGCCAGCAGCCAAGGGACAGGGAATCTTCAGCCCCAGCATTTT. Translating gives CASSQGTGNLQPQHF.

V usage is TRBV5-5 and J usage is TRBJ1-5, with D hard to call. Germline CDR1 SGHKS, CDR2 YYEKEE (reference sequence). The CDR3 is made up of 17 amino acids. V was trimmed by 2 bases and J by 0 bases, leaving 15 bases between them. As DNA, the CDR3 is TGTGCCAGCAGCTTCCCCAGGCGAGTCAATAGCAATCAGCCCCAGCATTTT. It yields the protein CASSFPRRVNSNQPQHF.

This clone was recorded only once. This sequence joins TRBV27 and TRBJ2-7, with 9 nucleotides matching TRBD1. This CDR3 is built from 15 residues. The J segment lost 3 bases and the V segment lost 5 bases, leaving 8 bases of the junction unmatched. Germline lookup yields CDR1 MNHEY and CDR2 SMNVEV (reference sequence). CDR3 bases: TGTGCCAGCAGTCTCACAGGGGGCCAGGACTACGAGCAGTACTTC. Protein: CASSLTGGQDYEQYF.

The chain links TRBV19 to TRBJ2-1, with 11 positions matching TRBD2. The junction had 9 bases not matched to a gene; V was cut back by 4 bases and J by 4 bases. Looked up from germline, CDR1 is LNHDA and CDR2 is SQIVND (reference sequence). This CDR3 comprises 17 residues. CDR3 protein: CASSTSAGTSGYNEQFF. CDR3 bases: TGTGCCAGTAGTACGTCCGCCGGGACTAGCGGATACAATGAGCAGTTCTTC.

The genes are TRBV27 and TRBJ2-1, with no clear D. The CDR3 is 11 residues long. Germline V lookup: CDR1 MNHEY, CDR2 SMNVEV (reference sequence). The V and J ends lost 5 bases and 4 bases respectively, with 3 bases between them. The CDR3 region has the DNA TGTGCCAGCAGTCTGTACAATGAGCAGTTCTTC. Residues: CASSLYNEQFF.

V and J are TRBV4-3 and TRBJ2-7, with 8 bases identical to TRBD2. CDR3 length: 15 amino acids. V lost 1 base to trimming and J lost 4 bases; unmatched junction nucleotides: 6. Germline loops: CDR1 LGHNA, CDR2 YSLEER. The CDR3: CASSQVVAGRYEQYF. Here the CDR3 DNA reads TGCGCCAGCAGCCAAGTGGTAGCGGGAAGGTACGAGCAGTACTTC.

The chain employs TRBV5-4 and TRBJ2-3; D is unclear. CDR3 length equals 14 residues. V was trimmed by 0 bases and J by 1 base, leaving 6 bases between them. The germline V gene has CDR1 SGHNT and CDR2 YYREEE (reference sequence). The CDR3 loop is CASSLALGTDTQYF. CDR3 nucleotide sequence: TGTGCCAGCAGCTTGGCCCTAGGCACAGATACGCAGTATTTT.

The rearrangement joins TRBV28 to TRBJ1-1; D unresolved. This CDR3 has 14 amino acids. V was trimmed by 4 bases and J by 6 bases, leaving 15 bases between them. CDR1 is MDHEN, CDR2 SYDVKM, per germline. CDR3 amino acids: CASSWSREGAEAFF. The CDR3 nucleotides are TGTGCCAGCAGTTGGTCGAGGGAGGGAGCTGAAGCTTTCTTT. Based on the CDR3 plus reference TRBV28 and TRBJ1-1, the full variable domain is DVKVTQSSRYLVKRTGEKVFLECVQDMDHENMFWYRQDPGLGLRLIYFSYDVKMKEKGDIPEGYSVSREKKERFSLILESASTNQTSMYLCASSWSREGAEAFFGQGTRLTVV.